The next 4 T cell receptor beta chains were all read from a single sample in a study of blood T cells in healthy people across ages. Primed by a sample-barcoded 5' primer and a J-beta primer mix, a second PCR proceeded for roughly 7 to 12 cycles. TCRdb reprocessed the 5' RACE reads via MiXCR and lists one record per CDR3 protein. There are about 1.6 million distinct CDR3 sequences in the sample; roughly 32% occur only once, and 11% lies in the top ten. Input material: blood. These receptors were taken from a young woman in good health.

This chain connects TRBV9 to TRBJ1-6, with 8 nucleotides matching TRBD1. The CDR3 totals 16 residues. The trim removed 4 bases at V and 8 bases at J, leaving 11 bases unmatched. Germline CDR1 SGDLS, CDR2 YYNGEE. In DNA form, the CDR3 reads TGTGCCAGCAGCCAGGGGGCAGTGGCCGGCCATTCACCCCTCCACTTT. Translating it yields CASSQGAVAGHSPLHF.

The genes are TRBV3-1 and TRBJ2-3; 10 bases fit TRBD1. The CDR3 length is 16 residues. After removal of 3 bases from V and 1 base from J, the junction contained 4 bases not matched to a gene. In germline, CDR1 is LGHDT, CDR2 YNNKEL (reference sequence). The CDR3: CASSQYGTGGTDTQYF. CDR3 nucleotides: TGTGCCAGCAGCCAGTACGGGACAGGGGGCACAGATACGCAGTATTTT.

With regard to this clonotype: A much more abundant neighbour one base away suggests this may be a read error. The chain combines TRBV6-1 with TRBJ2-4, with D possibly being TRBD1 (6 bases). Trimming removed 6 bases at V and 13 bases at J, with 16 bases between. Per germline, CDR1 MNHNS and CDR2 SASEGT. The CDR3 totals 12 residues. The CDR3, as DNA: TGTGCCAGCAGCGGCTACCCAGGGGCCCAGTACTTC. It yields the protein CASSGYPGAQYF.

This clonotype has a handful of counts. The chain recombines TRBV7-2 with TRBJ2-5, with D perhaps TRBD2 (5 bases). CDR1 is SGHTA and CDR2 is FQGNSA in the germline V gene. This CDR3 is 16 amino acids long. Trimming took off 5 bases at V and 5 bases at J, with 21 bases between the two ends. CDR3 region: CASSPSPSGGRETQYF. In DNA form, the CDR3 reads TGTGCCAGCAGCCCGTCCCCTAGTGGAGGTCGGGAGACCCAGTACTTC.